This T cell receptor (beta chain) comes out of a study of blood T cell repertoires in COVID-19. About the research overall: Acute and convalescent COVID-19 specimens originated in the United States, Italy and Spain. PBMCs, B-cell-depleted T cells, or T cells were the source of the cDNA or gDNA that made up the material.

Enrolled during active infection, Seattle patients were then followed longitudinally. In the study's own analysis: Amplification of reference gene primers provided the estimated nucleated cell counts. The repertoire was sequenced with immunoSEQ multiplex PCR; TCRdb's copy has only in-frame clones and lacks some. The V and J calls and clone size are taken from that table; D and trimming were inferred from the DNA. The data hold a few hundred thousand clones, with about 88% observed a single time. Germline V gene sequence: CDR1 SEHNR, CDR2 FQNEAQ (reference sequence). This CDR3 region has 14 residues. V dropped 5 bases and J dropped 5 bases, with 12 bases sitting between them.

Sequencing was carried out using peripheral blood. This clonotype originated in a man between 45 and 60 years old with COVID-19, enrolled during active disease. This chain joins TRBV7-9 and TRBJ1-4; the D is unclear. CDR3 in DNA: TGTGCCAGCAGCCCAAACGACGGGAATGAAAAACTGTTTTTT. Translation: CASSPNDGNEKLFF.